The 4 T cell receptor beta chains presented below share a single source sample, sequenced in a study of T cell repertoires in cytomegalovirus infection. TCRdb ran MiXCR on the reads and lists one entry per CDR3 protein. The sample shows 500,000 to 600,000 distinct CDR3 sequences, 15% to 20% of them seen only once. The source material was CD8+ T cells from PBMCs. The receptors here all came from a human donor in good health (CMV status not recorded). Some clones in this sample may be carry-over from other donors' samples.

The chain couples TRBV7-6 to TRBJ2-2, with 7 positions matching TRBD1. Germline values: CDR1 SGHVS, CDR2 FNYEAQ. The CDR3 has 15 residues. J lost 5 bases, V lost 5 bases, and 8 bases had no gene match. As DNA, the CDR3 is TGTGCCAGCAGCCAACAGGACAGGCCTACCGGGGAGCTGTTTTTT. It specifies CASSQQDRPTGELFF.

V and J are TRBV7-9 and TRBJ1-1; 12 bases line up with TRBD1. V dropped 3 bases and J dropped 0; count of bases not matched to a gene: 11. The CDR3 is 19 amino acids. Germline CDR1 SEHNR, CDR2 FQNEAQ (reference sequence). CDR3 residues: CASSLGQGARVPMNTEAFF. The CDR3 region has the DNA TGTGCCAGCAGCTTGGGACAGGGGGCGCGGGTACCCATGAACACTGAAGCTTTCTTT.

About this clonotype: Because the CDR3 is missing its conserved closing phenylalanine or tryptophan, this is likely a read error. This chain uses TRBV11-2 with TRBJ2-7, with 7 bases matching TRBD2. The CDR3 runs to 14 residues. Trimming took 6 bases from V and 6 from J; bases not matched to a gene: 11. Germline V lookup: CDR1 SGHAT, CDR2 FQNNGV. Here the CDR3 reads CASSGLGVLVEQYL. Here the CDR3 DNA reads TGTGCCAGCAGTGGACTAGGGGTCTTGGTCGAGCAGTACTTA.

V gene TRBV5-1 combines with J gene TRBJ2-3, with TRBD1 identical over 8 bases. Germline V gene sequence: CDR1 SGHRS, CDR2 YFSETQ. V lost 4 bases and J lost 2; bases outside the gene matches: 9. The CDR3 contains 16 residues. CDR3 sequence reads: CASSIQLTGATDTQYF. The CDR3 DNA is TGCGCCAGCAGCATACAATTGACAGGGGCCACAGATACGCAGTATTTT.